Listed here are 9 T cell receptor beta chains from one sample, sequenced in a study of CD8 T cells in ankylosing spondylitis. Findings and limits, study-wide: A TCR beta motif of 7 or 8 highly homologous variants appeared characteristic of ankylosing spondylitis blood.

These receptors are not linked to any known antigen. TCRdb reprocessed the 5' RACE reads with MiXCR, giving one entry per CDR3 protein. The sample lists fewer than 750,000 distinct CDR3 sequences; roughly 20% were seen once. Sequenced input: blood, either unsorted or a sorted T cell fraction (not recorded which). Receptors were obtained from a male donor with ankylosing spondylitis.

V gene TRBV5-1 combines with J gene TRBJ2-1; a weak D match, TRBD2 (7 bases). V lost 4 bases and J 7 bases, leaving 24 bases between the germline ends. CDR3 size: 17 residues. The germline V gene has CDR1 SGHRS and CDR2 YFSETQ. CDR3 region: CASSPAPGGRGENEQFF. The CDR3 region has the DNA TGCGCCAGCAGCCCGGCCCCCGGGGGGCGAGGGGAAAATGAGCAGTTCTTC.

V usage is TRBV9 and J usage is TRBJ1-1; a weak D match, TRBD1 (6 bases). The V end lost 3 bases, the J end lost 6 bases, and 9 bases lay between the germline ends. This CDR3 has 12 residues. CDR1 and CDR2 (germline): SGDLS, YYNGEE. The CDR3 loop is CASSGWTAEAFF. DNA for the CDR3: TGTGCCAGCAGCGGATGGACAGCTGAAGCTTTCTTT. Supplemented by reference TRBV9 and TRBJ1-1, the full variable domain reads DSGVTQTPKHLITATGQRVTLRCSPRSGDLSVYWYQQSLDQGLQFLIQYYNGEERAKGNILERFSAQQFPDLHSELNLSSLELGDSALYFCASSGWTAEAFFGQGTRLTVV.

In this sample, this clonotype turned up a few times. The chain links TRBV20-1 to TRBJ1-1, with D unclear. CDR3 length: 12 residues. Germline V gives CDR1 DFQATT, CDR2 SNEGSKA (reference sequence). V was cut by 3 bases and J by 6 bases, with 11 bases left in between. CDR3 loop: CSASWRGAEAFF. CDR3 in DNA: TGCAGTGCTAGTTGGCGGGGAGCTGAAGCTTTCTTT.

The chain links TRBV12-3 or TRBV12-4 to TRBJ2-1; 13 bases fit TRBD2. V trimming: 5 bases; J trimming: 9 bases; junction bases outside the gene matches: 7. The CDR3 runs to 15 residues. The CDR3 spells CASSLTSGRAAEQFF. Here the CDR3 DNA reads TGTGCCAGCAGTCTCACTAGCGGGAGGGCGGCTGAGCAGTTCTTC.

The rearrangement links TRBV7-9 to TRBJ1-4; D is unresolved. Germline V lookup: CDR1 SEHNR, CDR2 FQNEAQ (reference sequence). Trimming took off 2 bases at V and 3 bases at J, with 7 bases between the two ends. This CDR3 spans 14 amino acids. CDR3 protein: CASSLQAPNEKLFF. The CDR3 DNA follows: TGTGCCAGCAGCTTACAGGCTCCTAATGAAAAACTGTTTTTT. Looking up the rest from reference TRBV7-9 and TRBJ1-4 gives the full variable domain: DTGVSQNPRHKITKRGQNVTFRCDPISEHNRLYWYRQTLGQGPEFLTYFQNEAQLEKSRLLSDRFSAERPKGSFSTLEIQRTEQGDSAMYLCASSLQAPNEKLFFGSGTQLSVL.

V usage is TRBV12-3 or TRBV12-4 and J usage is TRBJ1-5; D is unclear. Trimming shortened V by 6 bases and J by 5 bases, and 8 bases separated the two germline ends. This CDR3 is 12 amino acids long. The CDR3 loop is CASSAAYQPQHF. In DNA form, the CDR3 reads TGTGCCAGCAGCGCCGCCTATCAGCCCCAGCATTTT.

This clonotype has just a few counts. CDR3 bases: TGTGCCAGCAGTTACCGTGAACAGGGGGCGACCGGGGAGCTGTTTTTT. This gives the protein CASSYREQGATGELFF. The chain carries TRBV6-5 and TRBJ2-2, with 9 bases lining up with TRBD1. With V trimmed by 2 bases and J by 5 bases, 6 bases remained unmatched. From germline, CDR1 is MNHEY and CDR2 SVGAGI. There are 16 residues in the CDR3.

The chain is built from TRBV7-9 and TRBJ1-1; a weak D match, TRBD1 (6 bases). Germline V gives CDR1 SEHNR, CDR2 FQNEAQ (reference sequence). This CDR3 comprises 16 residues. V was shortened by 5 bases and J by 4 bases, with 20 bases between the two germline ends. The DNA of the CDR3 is TGTGCCAGCAGCCCCCTTGTAGTGGGGGCTAGCACTGAAGCTTTCTTT. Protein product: CASSPLVVGASTEAFF. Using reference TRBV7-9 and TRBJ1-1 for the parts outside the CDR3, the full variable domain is DTGVSQNPRHKITKRGQNVTFRCDPISEHNRLYWYRQTLGQGPEFLTYFQNEAQLEKSRLLSDRFSAERPKGSFSTLEIQRTEQGDSAMYLCASSPLVVGASTEAFFGQGTRLTVV.

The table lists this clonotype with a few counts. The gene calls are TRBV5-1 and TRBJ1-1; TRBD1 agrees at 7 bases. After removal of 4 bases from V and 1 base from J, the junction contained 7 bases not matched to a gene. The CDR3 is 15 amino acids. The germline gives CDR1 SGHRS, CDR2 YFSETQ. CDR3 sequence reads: CASSMGQSRNTEAFF. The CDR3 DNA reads TGCGCCAGCAGCATGGGACAGTCCCGGAACACTGAAGCTTTCTTT.